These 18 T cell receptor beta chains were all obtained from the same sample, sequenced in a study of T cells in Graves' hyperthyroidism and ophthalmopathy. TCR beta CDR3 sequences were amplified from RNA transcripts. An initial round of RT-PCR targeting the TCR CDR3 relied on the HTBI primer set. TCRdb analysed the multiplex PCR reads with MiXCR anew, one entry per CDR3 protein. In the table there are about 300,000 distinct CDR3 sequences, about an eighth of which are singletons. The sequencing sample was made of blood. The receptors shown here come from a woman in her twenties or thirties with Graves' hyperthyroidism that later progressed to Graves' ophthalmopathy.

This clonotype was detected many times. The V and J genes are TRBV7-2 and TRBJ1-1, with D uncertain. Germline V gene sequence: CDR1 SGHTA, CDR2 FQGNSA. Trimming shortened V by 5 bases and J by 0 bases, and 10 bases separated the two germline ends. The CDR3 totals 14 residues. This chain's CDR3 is CASSLKTMNTEAFF. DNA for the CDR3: TGTGCCAGCAGCCTAAAGACCATGAACACTGAAGCTTTCTTT.

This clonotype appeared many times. CDR3 protein: CASSLEESSGANVLTF. The CDR3, as DNA: TGTGCCAGCAGCTTAGAGGAGTCCTCTGGGGCCAACGTCCTGACTTTC. This chain connects TRBV7-9 to TRBJ2-6; D is unclear. This CDR3 spans 16 amino acids. Trimming removed 1 base from V and 0 bases from J, with 7 bases in between. The germline V gene has CDR1 SEHNR and CDR2 FQNEAQ (reference sequence). Supplemented by reference TRBV7-9 and TRBJ2-6, the full variable domain reads DTGVSQNPRHKITKRGQNVTFRCDPISEHNRLYWYRQTLGQGPEFLTYFQNEAQLEKSRLLSDRFSAERPKGSFSTLEIQRTEQGDSAMYLCASSLEESSGANVLTFGAGSRLTVL.

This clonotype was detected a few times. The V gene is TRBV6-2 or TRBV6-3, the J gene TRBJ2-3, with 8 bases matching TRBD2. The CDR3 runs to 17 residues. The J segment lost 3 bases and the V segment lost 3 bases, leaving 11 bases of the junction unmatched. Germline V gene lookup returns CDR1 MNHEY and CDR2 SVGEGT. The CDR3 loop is CASSYRDGRAGTDTQYF. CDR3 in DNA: TGTGCCAGCAGTTATCGCGACGGGAGGGCCGGAACAGATACGCAGTATTTT.

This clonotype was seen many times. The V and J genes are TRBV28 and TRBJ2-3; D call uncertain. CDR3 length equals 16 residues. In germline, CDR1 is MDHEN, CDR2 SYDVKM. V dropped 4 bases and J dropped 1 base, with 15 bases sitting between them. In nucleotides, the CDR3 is TGTGCCAGCAGTTCACCAGCCCAATTTGGCACAGATACGCAGTATTTT. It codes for CASSSPAQFGTDTQYF.

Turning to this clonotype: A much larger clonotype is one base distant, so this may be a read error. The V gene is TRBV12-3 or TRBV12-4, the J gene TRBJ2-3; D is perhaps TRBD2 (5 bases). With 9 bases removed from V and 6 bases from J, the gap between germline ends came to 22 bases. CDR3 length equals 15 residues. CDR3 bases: TGTGCCAGGACCTCCTTTACGGGAAAACCGGATACGCAGTATTTT. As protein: CARTSFTGKPDTQYF.

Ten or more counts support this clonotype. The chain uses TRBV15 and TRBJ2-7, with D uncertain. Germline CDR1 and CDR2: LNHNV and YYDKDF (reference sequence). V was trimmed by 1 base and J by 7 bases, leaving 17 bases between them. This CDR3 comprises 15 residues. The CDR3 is CATSRVRHRGREQYF. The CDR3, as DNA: TGTGCCACCAGCAGAGTTAGGCACAGAGGTAGGGAGCAGTACTTC.

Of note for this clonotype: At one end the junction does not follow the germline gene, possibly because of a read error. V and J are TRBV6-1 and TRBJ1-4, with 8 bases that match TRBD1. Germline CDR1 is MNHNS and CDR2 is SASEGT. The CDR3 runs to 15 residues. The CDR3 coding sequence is TGTGCCGGCAGACAGACGGGACAGGAGAATGAAAAACTGTTTTTT. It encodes CAGRQTGQENEKLFF.

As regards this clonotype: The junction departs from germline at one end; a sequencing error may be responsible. The CDR3 region is CATEGTDSNEQYF. CDR3 nucleotides: TGTGCCACCGAAGGGACAGACTCCAACGAGCAGTACTTC. V and J are TRBV15 and TRBJ2-7, with 7 bases matching TRBD1. This CDR3 has 13 amino acids. Germline values: CDR1 LNHNV, CDR2 YYDKDF (reference sequence).

The CDR3 nucleotides are TGCGCCAGCAGCCAGGCCCCTGGGGAGCAGATAGGAAATTCACCCCTCCACTTT. Translating gives CASSQAPGEQIGNSPLHF. The V call is TRBV4-1, the J call TRBJ1-6; D gene uncertain. Trimming took off 3 bases at V and 7 bases at J, with 22 bases between the two ends. The CDR3 sequence is 18 residues long. Germline-derived CDR1 and CDR2 are MGHRA and YSYEKL.

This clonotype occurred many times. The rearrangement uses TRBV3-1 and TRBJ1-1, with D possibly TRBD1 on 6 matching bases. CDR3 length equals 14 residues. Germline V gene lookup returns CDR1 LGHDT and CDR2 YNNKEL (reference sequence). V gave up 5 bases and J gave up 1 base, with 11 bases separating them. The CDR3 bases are TGTGCCAGCAGCAAAATGACAGGGAACACTGAAGCTTTCTTT. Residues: CASSKMTGNTEAFF. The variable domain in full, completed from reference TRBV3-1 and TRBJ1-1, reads DTAVSQTPKYLVTQMGNDKSIKCEQNLGHDTMYWYKQDSKKFLKIMFSYNNKELIINETVPNRFSPKSPDKAHLNLHINSLELGDSAVYFCASSKMTGNTEAFFGQGTRLTVV.

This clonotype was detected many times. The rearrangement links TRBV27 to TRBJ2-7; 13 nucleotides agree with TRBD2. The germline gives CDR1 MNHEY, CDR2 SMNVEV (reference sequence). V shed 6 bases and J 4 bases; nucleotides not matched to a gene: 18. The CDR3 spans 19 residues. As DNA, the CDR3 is TGTGCCAGCAGCCTCCGAGCCGGGACTAGCGGGATCCGCGGGTACGAGCAGTACTTC. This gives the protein CASSLRAGTSGIRGYEQYF.

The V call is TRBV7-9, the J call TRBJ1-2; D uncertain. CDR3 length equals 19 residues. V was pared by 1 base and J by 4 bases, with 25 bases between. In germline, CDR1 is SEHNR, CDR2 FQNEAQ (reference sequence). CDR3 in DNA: TGTGCCAGCAGCTTAGTCCCCCCGACCGAGTGGAGGGAGGGCTATGGCTACACCTTC. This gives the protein CASSLVPPTEWREGYGYTF.

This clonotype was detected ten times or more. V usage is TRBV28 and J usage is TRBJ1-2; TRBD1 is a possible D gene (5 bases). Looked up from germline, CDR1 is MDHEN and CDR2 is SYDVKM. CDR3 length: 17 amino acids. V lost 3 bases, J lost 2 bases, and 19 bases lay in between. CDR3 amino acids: CASSFPPGTAINYGYTF. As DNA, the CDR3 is TGTGCCAGCAGTTTTCCCCCTGGGACGGCGATAAACTATGGCTACACCTTC.

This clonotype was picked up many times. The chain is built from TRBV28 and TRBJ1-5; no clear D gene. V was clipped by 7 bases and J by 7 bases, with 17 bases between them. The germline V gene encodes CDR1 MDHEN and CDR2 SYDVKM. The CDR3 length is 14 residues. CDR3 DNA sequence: TGTGCCAGCAACGCGGCGGGAGGAGGCCAGCCCCAGCATTTT. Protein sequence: CASNAAGGGQPQHF.

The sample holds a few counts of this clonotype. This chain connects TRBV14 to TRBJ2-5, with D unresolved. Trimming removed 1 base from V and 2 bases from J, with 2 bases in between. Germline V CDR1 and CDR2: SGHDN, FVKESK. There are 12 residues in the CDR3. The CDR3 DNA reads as TGTGCCAGCAGCCAAGCGCAAGAGACCCAGTACTTC. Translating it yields CASSQAQETQYF. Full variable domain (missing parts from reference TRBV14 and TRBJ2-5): EAGVTQFPSHSVIEKGQTVTLRCDPISGHDNLYWYRRVMGKEIKFLLHFVKESKQDESGMPNNRFLAERTGGTYSTLKVQPAELEDSGVYFCASSQAQETQYFGPGTRLLVL.

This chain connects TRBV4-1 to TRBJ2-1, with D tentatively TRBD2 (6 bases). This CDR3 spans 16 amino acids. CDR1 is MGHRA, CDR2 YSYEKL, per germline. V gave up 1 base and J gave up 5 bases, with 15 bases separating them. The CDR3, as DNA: TGCGCCAGCAGCCAAGTCCCCAGCGGGTACGACAATGAGCAGTTCTTC. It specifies CASSQVPSGYDNEQFF.

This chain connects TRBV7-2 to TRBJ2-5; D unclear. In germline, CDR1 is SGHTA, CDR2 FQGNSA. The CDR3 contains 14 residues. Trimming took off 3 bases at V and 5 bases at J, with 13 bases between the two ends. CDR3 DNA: TGTGCCAGCAGCTTGGTACTTCAATCGGAGACCCAGTACTTC. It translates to CASSLVLQSETQYF.

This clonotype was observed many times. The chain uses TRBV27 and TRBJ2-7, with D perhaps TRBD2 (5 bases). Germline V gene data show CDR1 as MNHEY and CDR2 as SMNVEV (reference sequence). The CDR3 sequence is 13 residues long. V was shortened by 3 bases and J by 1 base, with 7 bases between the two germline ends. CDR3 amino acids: CASSFTGSYEQYF. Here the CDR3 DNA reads TGTGCCAGCAGTTTCACGGGGTCCTACGAGCAGTACTTC.